This TCR beta chain was profiled in a study of cytotoxic CD8 clonotypes in ibrutinib-treated CLL. The study's findings and limits: Sampling times (in sustained-remission versus progressing patients) were not the same. Baseline levels of clonality went above those of age-matched healthy donors and moved with circulating CD8+ T-cell counts.

Of note for this clone: The antigen remains unidentified.

This CDR3 comprises 16 residues. The V gene lost 5 bases and the J gene lost 1 base, with 17 bases spanning the gap. Germline-derived CDR1 and CDR2 are SGHTA and FQGNSA. Produced via immunoSEQ multiplex PCR; TCRdb's table is partial and in-frame only. This table holds some 63,000 clones, 90% found once. The input for sequencing was PBMCs, taken after 12 months of ibrutinib treatment. This sequence was found in a human donor with chronic lymphocytic leukemia. The rearrangement joins TRBV7-2 to TRBJ1-1, with D perhaps matching TRBD1 (5 bases). CDR3: CASSPLGGAANTEAFF. The CDR3 nucleotides are TGTGCCAGCAGCCCGCTGGGAGGGGCGGCGAACACTGAAGCTTTCTTT.